This TCR beta chain was retrieved from a study of blood T cell repertoires in COVID-19. On the study more broadly: Sites across the United States, Italy and Spain contributed samples from acute and convalescent COVID-19. The analysed material was cDNA or gDNA that came from T cells, B-cell-depleted T cells, or PBMCs.

This CDR3 spans 16 amino acids. Study processing details: Reference gene primer amplification gave estimated nucleated cell counts. The table came from immunoSEQ multiplex PCR; TCRdb's copy has only in-frame clones and leaves some out. Clonal size and the V and J genes are those of that table, whereas D and trimming came from the DNA. The sample shows just under 30,000 clones, approximately 87% of them seen only once. The receptor's source is a human donor with active COVID-19. The donor label of this sample is uncertain. Sequenced material: peripheral blood. The chain combines TRBV1 with TRBJ2-1; the table assigns TRBD2, which was not confirmed against the DNA. TRBV1 is labeled a pseudogene. CDR3 loop: CTSTKQHGTSWNEQFF. CDR3 nucleotide sequence: TGCACCAGCACAAAGCAGCACGGGACTAGCTGGAATGAGCAGTTCTTC.